This T cell receptor beta chain was identified during a study of blood T cell repertoires in COVID-19. Per the study methods: Amplified reference gene primers provided the basis for estimating nucleated cell counts. Data came from immunoSEQ multiplex PCR; TCRdb stores just in-frame clones and leaves some out. D and trimming were read from the DNA, whereas the V and J calls and clone size are those reported in that table. Seen here are about 190,000 clones, 84% observed once, and the top ten hold under 4%. This CDR3 spans 16 amino acids. Looked up from germline, CDR1 is SGHRS and CDR2 is YFSETQ. Comments on this clone: An end of the junction differs from the germline gene, which may be a read error.

The clonotype comes from a young woman who had recovered from COVID-19. The genes are TRBV5-1 and TRBJ2-7; TRBD1 aligns across 7 bases. The sequenced sample consisted of PBMCs or T cells enriched from blood (not recorded which). The CDR3 DNA reads as TGCGCCAGCAGATTGGACCGGGACAGAGCCTCCTACGAGCAGTACTTC. It yields the protein CASRLDRDRASYEQYF.